This entry lists 32 T cell receptor beta chains sequenced from one sample in a study of cytomegalovirus exposure and HLA in healthy donors. The table came from immunoSEQ multiplex PCR; TCRdb's copy has only in-frame clones and leaves some out. This sample carries 50,000 or so clones, just under 95% of them seen once, and the ten largest clones take 2% to 2.5%. Sequencing used PBMCs. The receptors derive from a young man in good health and CMV-seronegative.

The chain combines TRBV11-3 with TRBJ2-3, with a possible D match to TRBD1 (6 bases). The CDR3 loop spans 14 amino acids. The germline gives CDR1 SGHNT, CDR2 YENEEA. V lost 5 bases and J 4 bases, leaving 13 bases between the germline ends. The CDR3 sequence is CASSPGQFPDTQYF. CDR3 in DNA: TGTGCCAGCAGCCCCGGACAGTTCCCAGATACGCAGTATTTT. The full variable domain, completed using reference TRBV11-3 and TRBJ2-3, is EAGVVQSPRYKIIEKKQPVAFWCNPISGHNTLYWYLQNLGQGPELLIRYENEEAVDDSQLPKDRFSAERLKGVDSTLKIQPAELGDSAVYLCASSPGQFPDTQYFGPGTRLTVL.

The chain joins TRBV10-1 to TRBJ2-4; D might be TRBD1 (5 bases). V shed 2 bases and J shed 9 bases, with 14 bases lying between them. Germline loops: CDR1 WNHNN, CDR2 SYGVQD (reference sequence). The CDR3 is 14 residues long. CDR3 DNA sequence: TGCGCCAGCAGTGAGACCCAGGGTTTGGGCATTCAGTACTTC. Protein sequence: CASSETQGLGIQYF.

This clone was seen only once. V gene TRBV5-5 combines with J gene TRBJ1-5; 9 nucleotides align to TRBD1. The CDR3 covers 15 residues. Germline V gives CDR1 SGHKS, CDR2 YYEKEE (reference sequence). The junction had 2 bases not matched to a gene; V was cut back by 0 bases and J by 4 bases. CDR3 loop: CASSLDGQGNQPQHF. In DNA, the CDR3 is TGTGCCAGCAGCTTGGATGGACAGGGGAATCAGCCCCAGCATTTT.

The CDR3 reads CASSLGTGSVYEKLFF. The CDR3 coding sequence is TGTGCCAGTAGTTTAGGGACAGGGAGCGTCTACGAAAAACTGTTTTTT. This rearrangement joins TRBV19 to TRBJ1-4; 9 bases line up with TRBD1. Germline-derived CDR1 and CDR2 are LNHDA and SQIVND (reference sequence). The ends lost 5 bases at V and 8 bases at J; junction bases unmatched: 12. This CDR3 has 16 residues.

A remark on this clone: Distinct nucleotide sequences in the sample also encode this CDR3. V gene TRBV28 combines with J gene TRBJ2-2; 7 bases map to TRBD2. CDR3 length: 15 amino acids. The V gene's germline CDR1 is MDHEN and CDR2 SYDVKM. V lost 6 bases and J lost 0; bases outside the gene matches: 4. Here the CDR3 reads CASSFGGANTGELFF. The CDR3 DNA is TGTGCCAGCAGCTTTGGGGGGGCGAACACCGGGGAGCTGTTTTTT.

The V call is TRBV5-1, the J call TRBJ1-4; 8 bases match TRBD1. Germline V lookup: CDR1 SGHRS, CDR2 YFSETQ. The V segment lost 4 bases and the J segment 0 bases; nucleotides outside the gene matches: 5. The CDR3 length is 16 residues. The CDR3 region is CASSRGQEATNEKLFF. CDR3 DNA sequence: TGCGCCAGCAGCAGGGGACAGGAAGCAACTAATGAAAAACTGTTTTTT.

The chain links TRBV30 to TRBJ1-1, with D hard to call. Trimming took off 0 bases at V and 3 bases at J, with 5 bases between the two ends. The CDR3 extends over 12 amino acids. Per the germline V gene, CDR1 is GTSNPN and CDR2 is SVGIG (reference sequence). The CDR3: CAWSVSHTEAFF. The CDR3 DNA sequence: TGTGCCTGGAGTGTAAGCCACACTGAAGCTTTCTTT. The full variable domain, completed using reference TRBV30 and TRBJ1-1, is SQTIHQWPATLVQPVGSPLSLECTVEGTSNPNLYWYRQAAGRGLQLLFYSVGIGQISSEVPQNLSASRPQDRQFILSSKKLLLSDSGFYLCAWSVSHTEAFFGQGTRLTVV.

The chain couples TRBV12-5 to TRBJ2-1; D not certain. The CDR3 has 13 amino acids. The V and J ends lost 3 bases and 5 bases respectively, with 8 bases between them. CDR1 and CDR2 (germline): LGHNT, FRNRAP. The CDR3: CASGFGTDNEQFF. The CDR3 region has the DNA TGTGCTAGTGGTTTCGGAACAGACAATGAGCAGTTCTTC.

The CDR3 sequence is CAGISRDRVREQFF. CDR3 sequence (DNA): TGTGCCGGGATCTCACGGGACAGGGTACGCGAGCAGTTCTTC. This chain links TRBV30 with TRBJ2-1, with 9 bases lining up with TRBD1. The CDR3 covers 14 residues. Trimming took 8 bases from V and 10 from J; bases not matched to a gene: 15. Per the germline V gene, CDR1 is GTSNPN and CDR2 is SVGIG (reference sequence).

The rearrangement links TRBV27 to TRBJ1-1; no firm D call. The CDR3 contains 13 residues. The V gene lost 2 bases and the J gene lost 1 base, with 5 bases spanning the gap. Germline V gene data show CDR1 as MNHEY and CDR2 as SMNVEV (reference sequence). In DNA form, the CDR3 reads TGTGCCAGCAGTTTAGGCAAGAACACTGAAGCTTTCTTT. Translating it yields CASSLGKNTEAFF.

The CDR3 coding sequence is TGTGCCAGCAGCTCGGGACTAGATGTCTATGAGCAGTTCTTC. Its protein is CASSSGLDVYEQFF. The V gene is TRBV7-6, the J gene TRBJ2-1; 8 nucleotides agree with TRBD2. This CDR3 spans 14 amino acids. Germline-derived CDR1 and CDR2 are SGHVS and FNYEAQ. V lost 4 bases to trimming and J lost 8 bases; unmatched junction nucleotides: 7.

The chain carries TRBV19 and TRBJ1-1; TRBD1 might be the D (6 bases). Germline V gene sequence: CDR1 LNHDA, CDR2 SQIVND (reference sequence). The CDR3 runs 12 residues. V lost 6 bases and J lost 6, with 11 bases in between. The CDR3 DNA reads TGTGCCAGTAGATTGGGGGCCGCTGAAGCTTTCTTT. Protein sequence: CASRLGAAEAFF.

CDR3 sequence reads: CASSQLAETYNEQFF. DNA of the CDR3: TGTGCCAGCAGCCAACTAGCGGAGACCTACAATGAGCAGTTCTTC. The chain recombines TRBV4-2 with TRBJ2-1; TRBD2 matches at 7 bases. Germline V lookup: CDR1 LGHNA, CDR2 YNFKEQ. This CDR3 has 15 amino acids. V lost 2 bases and J lost 2; bases outside the gene matches: 3.

The chain is built from TRBV13 and TRBJ1-1; D unclear. The CDR3 extends over 14 amino acids. V lost 3 bases and J lost 5, with 13 bases in between. Looked up from germline, CDR1 is PRHDT and CDR2 is FYEKMQ (reference sequence). In DNA, the CDR3 is TGTGCCAGCAGCTTGAGGGATGGGTGGACTGAAGCTTTCTTT. This gives the protein CASSLRDGWTEAFF.

This rearrangement joins TRBV5-1 to TRBJ2-3, with a possible D match to TRBD2 (6 bases). V was clipped by 4 bases and J by 2 bases, with 14 bases between them. The CDR3 consists of 15 residues. Germline lookup yields CDR1 SGHRS and CDR2 YFSETQ. In DNA, the CDR3 is TGCGCCAGCAGCCCGCCCGGGGGTCTCACAGATACGCAGTATTTT. Protein product: CASSPPGGLTDTQYF. Together with reference TRBV5-1 and TRBJ2-3, the CDR3 gives the full variable domain: KAGVTQTPRYLIKTRGQQVTLSCSPISGHRSVSWYQQTPGQGLQFLFEYFSETQRNKGNFPGRFSGRQFSNSRSEMNVSTLELGDSALYLCASSPPGGLTDTQYFGPGTRLTVL.

This clone was seen a single time. The rearrangement joins TRBV6-5 to TRBJ1-4; D ambiguous. V dropped 7 bases and J dropped 2 bases, with 14 bases sitting between them. CDR1 MNHEY and CDR2 SVGAGI come from the germline V gene. The CDR3 has 15 amino acids. CDR3 protein: CASKGGSFTNEKLFF. The DNA for the CDR3 is TGTGCCAGCAAAGGCGGATCCTTCACTAATGAAAAACTGTTTTTT.

The V and J genes are TRBV7-6 and TRBJ2-1, with 9 bases fitting TRBD1. The CDR3 runs to 18 residues. Germline values: CDR1 SGHVS, CDR2 FNYEAQ. V was clipped by 5 bases and J by 6 bases; unmatched bases: 17. CDR3: CASSQWDRVELQGNEQFF. CDR3 DNA: TGTGCCAGCAGCCAATGGGACAGGGTAGAGCTCCAGGGCAATGAGCAGTTCTTC. Complete variable domain (other parts from reference TRBV7-6 and TRBJ2-1): GAGVSQSPRYKVTKRGQDVALRCDPISGHVSLYWYRQALGQGPEFLTYFNYEAQQDKSGLPNDRFSAERPEGSISTLTIQRTEQRDSAMYRCASSQWDRVELQGNEQFFGPGTRLTVL.

J is TRBJ2-3 and V is TRBV20-1; D gene unclear. In germline, CDR1 is DFQATT, CDR2 SNEGSKA (reference sequence). The CDR3 totals 11 residues. Trimming left V 3 bases short and J 6 bases short, with 7 bases between. CDR3 residues: CSASSLDTQYF. The CDR3 DNA is TGCAGTGCTAGTAGCTTGGATACGCAGTATTTT.

As DNA, the CDR3 is TGCGCCAGCAGCGGCAGTCAAGAGACCCAGTACTTC. Its translation: CASSGSQETQYF. V gene TRBV5-1 combines with J gene TRBJ2-5; no firm D call. There are 12 residues in the CDR3. Germline CDR1 and CDR2: SGHRS and YFSETQ. Trimming took off 4 bases at V and 2 bases at J, with 6 bases between the two ends.

V usage is TRBV6-6 and J usage is TRBJ2-1; the D gene is possibly TRBD1 (6 bases). Looked up from germline, CDR1 is MNHNY and CDR2 is SVGAGI (reference sequence). The V and J ends lost 7 bases and 6 bases respectively, with 16 bases between them. The CDR3 is 14 residues long. The CDR3 DNA follows: TGTGCCAGCATCCCCGAGGGGGTTGGCAATGAGCAGTTCTTC. Residues: CASIPEGVGNEQFF.

The V gene is TRBV5-4, the J gene TRBJ2-3; a weak D match, TRBD2 (6 bases). This CDR3 is 15 amino acids long. The germline CDR1 and CDR2 sequences are SGHNT and YYREEE (reference sequence). V gave up 4 bases and J gave up 0 bases, with 12 bases separating them. CDR3 bases: TGTGCCAGCAGCCTAAGGACTATTAGCACAGATACGCAGTATTTT. This encodes CASSLRTISTDTQYF.

Regarding this clone: The germline gene is not matched at one end of the junction; a read error may be the cause. The same CDR3 is also encoded by other DNA sequences in this sample. This chain connects TRBV9 to TRBJ2-7, with TRBD1 identical over 9 bases. The CDR3 has 15 amino acids. Germline CDR1 is SGDLS and CDR2 is YYNGEE. CDR3 bases: TGTGCCAGCAGCACCCGGACAGGGGAGGCTTACGAGCAATACTTC. The encoded protein is CASSTRTGEAYEQYF.

The rearrangement joins TRBV6-6 to TRBJ1-5; 7 bases are a match to TRBD1. The CDR3 length is 13 residues. In germline, CDR1 is MNHNY, CDR2 SVGAGI (reference sequence). V was pared by 6 bases and J by 11 bases, with 10 bases of the junction left unmatched. The CDR3 nucleotides are TGTGCCAGCAGCGACAGGGTATTGGGGACCCAGCATTTT. It specifies CASSDRVLGTQHF.

This chain uses TRBV29-1 with TRBJ2-7, with TRBD1 matching over 7 bases. Germline V CDR1 and CDR2: SQVTM, ANQGSEA. V dropped 4 bases and J dropped 2; count of bases not matched to a gene: 8. The CDR3 runs to 14 residues. In DNA, the CDR3 is TGCAGCGTTGCCCCGAGACAGGGCCCCTACGAGCAGTACTTC. This gives the protein CSVAPRQGPYEQYF.

The rearrangement links TRBV6-5 to TRBJ2-7, with 8 bases fitting TRBD2. The CDR3 extends over 14 amino acids. Germline lookup yields CDR1 MNHEY and CDR2 SVGAGI. The trim removed 5 bases at V and 5 bases at J, leaving 8 bases unmatched. CDR3 residues: CASSRGTSNDEQYF. CDR3 nucleotides: TGTGCCAGCAGTCGCGGGACTAGTAACGACGAGCAGTACTTC.

This chain links TRBV25-1 with TRBJ2-3, with D maybe TRBD1 (7 bases). This CDR3 region has 14 residues. The ends were cut back, 3 bases at V and 6 bases at J, with 13 bases in the middle. Germline assignment: CDR1 MGHDK and CDR2 SYGVNS. CDR3 nucleotide sequence: TGTGCCAGCAGTGATCGGCGGGGACAGGATACGCAGTATTTT. This sequence encodes CASSDRRGQDTQYF.

The genes are TRBV7-6 and TRBJ2-7; D possibly corresponds to TRBD2 (5 bases). The CDR3 has 14 amino acids. CDR1 is SGHVS and CDR2 is FNYEAQ in the germline V gene. V lost 6 bases and J 0 bases, leaving 12 bases between the germline ends. CDR3 region: CASSFGESSYEQYF. DNA for the CDR3: TGTGCCAGCAGTTTTGGGGAGAGCTCCTACGAGCAGTACTTC. Full variable domain (remainder filled in from reference TRBV7-6 and TRBJ2-7): GAGVSQSPRYKVTKRGQDVALRCDPISGHVSLYWYRQALGQGPEFLTYFNYEAQQDKSGLPNDRFSAERPEGSISTLTIQRTEQRDSAMYRCASSFGESSYEQYFGPGTRLTVT.

The chain uses TRBV6-6 and TRBJ1-4; D uncertain. Trimming took off 11 bases at V and 8 bases at J, with 24 bases between the two ends. The germline CDR1 and CDR2 sequences are MNHNY and SVGAGI (reference sequence). This CDR3 contains 15 residues. The CDR3 DNA reads TGTGCCCACTGCCGAAAAGAGGGTGCCGCCGAAAAACTGTTTTTT. It specifies CAHCRKEGAAEKLFF.

V usage is TRBV5-8 and J usage is TRBJ1-2; D gene uncertain. The CDR3 consists of 14 residues. Germline CDR1 and CDR2: SGHTS and YDEGEE. V lost 4 bases and J lost 0, with 10 bases in between. The CDR3 nucleotides are TGTGCCAGCAGCCCCCCGGTACCTAACTATGGCTACACCTTC. Translation: CASSPPVPNYGYTF.

The chain uses TRBV30 and TRBJ1-5; TRBD1 might be the D (5 bases). The CDR3 loop spans 13 amino acids. Trimming stripped 2 bases from V and 3 bases from J, with 8 bases between. Germline V gives CDR1 GTSNPN, CDR2 SVGIG (reference sequence). The CDR3 nucleotides are TGTGCCTGGAGTAGACAGACCAATCAGCCCCAGCATTTT. It codes for CAWSRQTNQPQHF.

This clone was counted once. The rearrangement joins TRBV28 to TRBJ1-3; D might be TRBD1 (5 bases). Trimming cost V 7 bases and J 4 bases, with 14 bases left between them. This CDR3 is 14 amino acids long. CDR1 is MDHEN, CDR2 SYDVKM, per germline. The DNA for the CDR3 is TGTGCCAGCACTGGAATGAGGACAGGAAACACCATATATTTT. Its protein product is CASTGMRTGNTIYF.

V and J are TRBV7-9 and TRBJ2-7; D ambiguous. V lost 2 bases and J 3 bases, leaving 5 bases between the germline ends. Germline V gene lookup returns CDR1 SEHNR and CDR2 FQNEAQ (reference sequence). This CDR3 region has 12 residues. CDR3 residues: CASSLYGYEQYF. As DNA, the CDR3 is TGTGCCAGCAGCTTATACGGCTACGAGCAGTACTTC.